This record concerns one TCR beta chain sequence. Enrollees, roughly 18 to 89 years old, lived in approximately 25 US areas. Participant-reported clinical history was the basis for cohort assignment. Germline assignment: CDR1 ENHRY and CDR2 SYGVKD. This CDR3 has 13 amino acids. Between the trimmed V and J ends, which lost 7 bases and 2 bases, there was a span of 11 bases. Sequencing used immunoSEQ multiplex PCR; TCRdb keeps in-frame clones, though not all of them. The sample holds 150,000 to 200,000 clones; approximately 80% are singletons and the top ten take approximately 10%. The source of the sample is a study of blood T cell repertoires in COVID-19. For the study at large: The United States, Italy and Spain were the sources of the acute and convalescent COVID-19 samples.

The chain joins TRBV10-3 to TRBJ2-5, with D perhaps TRBD2 (6 bases). The sample was PBMCs or T cells enriched from blood (not recorded which). The sequence was obtained from a man aged 50-60 years who had recovered from COVID-19. The CDR3 bases are TGTGCCATCAACGAGCGGGTTCAAGAGACCCAGTACTTC. Protein sequence: CAINERVQETQYF.